A single sample is the source of the 27 T cell receptor beta chains below, sequenced in a study of blood T cell repertoires in COVID-19. Only in-frame clones appear in the TCRdb table, and some are missing; sequencing was by immunoSEQ multiplex PCR. The table has around 150,000 clones, about 76% seen once; the top ten hold roughly 9%. The sequenced sample was peripheral blood. All receptors derive from a woman in her sixties with active or convalescent COVID-19.

This chain uses TRBV7-9 with TRBJ1-6; the D gene is possibly TRBD1 (5 bases). Germline loops: CDR1 SEHNR, CDR2 FQNEAQ (reference sequence). CDR3 length equals 15 residues. Between the trimmed V and J ends, which lost 0 bases and 12 bases, there was a span of 15 bases. The CDR3 DNA reads as TGTGCCAGCAGCTTAGCGCTGGGGCGGGGCAAACCCCTCCACTTT. Translation gives CASSLALGRGKPLHF.

This sequence joins TRBV18 and TRBJ1-1; D uncertain. V was pared by 3 bases and J by 1 base, with 12 bases between. The CDR3 contains 15 residues. CDR1 is KGHSH and CDR2 is LQKENI in the germline V gene. The CDR3 bases are TGTGCCAGCTCACCTACTCAGGCAGGGAACACTGAAGCTTTCTTT. Its protein is CASSPTQAGNTEAFF.

The CDR3 nucleotides are TGTGCCAGCAGTTTAGGGCTGTACAATGAGCAGTTCTTC. It specifies CASSLGLYNEQFF. This rearrangement joins TRBV27 to TRBJ2-1; D is ambiguous. V lost 2 bases and J lost 4, with 6 bases in between. The germline CDR1 and CDR2 sequences are MNHEY and SMNVEV (reference sequence). The length of the CDR3 is 13 residues.

The V call is TRBV6-2 or TRBV6-3, the J call TRBJ2-1; TRBD2 matches 8 bases. Germline V gene data show CDR1 as MNHEY and CDR2 as SVGEGT. This CDR3 has 12 amino acids. V lost 2 bases to trimming and J lost 13 bases; unmatched junction nucleotides: 4. CDR3 region: CASSYGGLGQFF. CDR3 DNA sequence: TGTGCCAGCAGTTACGGGGGACTAGGTCAGTTCTTC.

The chain recombines TRBV21-1 with TRBJ2-3; no DNA check was done on the table's D call, TRBD2. TRBV21-1 is reported as a pseudogene. The CDR3 length is 15 residues. CDR3 amino acids: CASSRTSGSTDTQYF. The CDR3 nucleotides are TGTGCCAGCAGTCGAACTAGCGGCAGCACAGATACGCAGTATTTT.

In its sample, this clone was seen once. The chain carries TRBV9 and TRBJ2-1, with a tentative D call TRBD2 (6 bases). Germline values: CDR1 SGDLS, CDR2 YYNGEE. Trimming removed 0 bases from V and 6 bases from J, with 19 bases in between. The CDR3 extends over 17 amino acids. The chain's CDR3 is CASSVGGMLASRNEQFF. The CDR3 nucleotides are TGTGCCAGCAGCGTAGGTGGGATGCTAGCGTCTCGCAATGAGCAGTTCTTC.

The J gene is TRBJ2-3, the V gene TRBV29-1; 7 positions agree with TRBD1. The CDR3 runs to 14 residues. Germline values: CDR1 SQVTM, CDR2 ANQGSEA. Germline trimming cut 3 bases from V and 2 bases from J; bases unmatched to any gene: 5. The CDR3 region is CSVEDRSNTDTQYF. CDR3 bases: TGCAGCGTTGAGGACAGGAGTAACACAGATACGCAGTATTTT.

This clone was seen once. The rearrangement links TRBV28 to TRBJ1-4; D possibly corresponds to TRBD1 (6 bases). Trimming took 7 bases from V and 5 from J, leaving 14 bases between them. Germline V gene lookup returns CDR1 MDHEN and CDR2 SYDVKM. This CDR3 is built from 14 residues. CDR3 sequence (DNA): TGTGCCAGCACAAGAGGGGGGGAAAATGAAAAACTGTTTTTT. As protein: CASTRGGENEKLFF.

This sequence joins TRBV15 and TRBJ2-1, with 11 nucleotides matching TRBD2. Germline V CDR1 and CDR2: LNHNV, YYDKDF (reference sequence). V trimming: 1 base; J trimming: 7 bases; junction bases outside the gene matches: 6. The CDR3 consists of 16 residues. The CDR3 spells CATSRGGSGGANEQFF. CDR3 in DNA: TGTGCCACCAGCAGAGGCGGTAGCGGGGGGGCGAATGAGCAGTTCTTC.

This rearrangement joins TRBV5-1 to TRBJ1-6, with a weak D call TRBD1 (6 bases). V lost 5 bases to trimming and J lost 3 bases, with 12 bases between them. Germline V gene lookup returns CDR1 SGHRS and CDR2 YFSETQ. The CDR3 has 15 residues. This CDR3 is CASSVGDIYNSPLHF. The CDR3 region has the DNA TGCGCCAGCAGTGTTGGGGACATCTATAATTCACCCCTCCACTTT.

The rearrangement uses TRBV20-1 and TRBJ2-5; 12 bases are shared with TRBD2. This CDR3 has 16 residues. Trimming removed 3 bases from V and 4 bases from J; junction bases left unmatched: 9. CDR1 DFQATT and CDR2 SNEGSKA come from the germline V gene (reference sequence). The CDR3 region has the DNA TGCAGTGCTAGTAGGCTAGCGGGGGGGGTGAGAGAGACCCAGTACTTC. This translates into CSASRLAGGVRETQYF.

This chain joins TRBV27 and TRBJ2-7, with 8 bases lining up with TRBD1. CDR3 length: 15 amino acids. In germline, CDR1 is MNHEY, CDR2 SMNVEV (reference sequence). V shed 6 bases and J 3 bases; nucleotides not matched to a gene: 10. This CDR3 is CASSPFSGQVYEQYF. In DNA form, the CDR3 reads TGTGCCAGCAGCCCCTTCTCGGGACAGGTCTACGAGCAGTACTTC.

The genes are TRBV11-3 and TRBJ2-1; 9 bases are a match to TRBD1. Germline V gene data show CDR1 as SGHNT and CDR2 as YENEEA. The CDR3 runs to 15 residues. With 5 bases clipped from V and 10 bases from J, the junction kept 12 bases outside the gene matches. The CDR3 protein is CASSPGQGTSGEQFF. CDR3 bases: TGTGCCAGCAGCCCGGGACAGGGCACCTCGGGGGAGCAGTTCTTC.

The chain uses TRBV24-1 and TRBJ2-2; D not resolved. With 4 bases removed from V and 2 bases from J, the gap between germline ends came to 10 bases. This CDR3 is built from 15 residues. The germline CDR1 and CDR2 sequences are KGHDR and SFDVKD. CDR3 loop: CATSDPTLNTGELFF. The CDR3, as DNA: TGTGCCACCAGTGACCCGACTTTAAACACCGGGGAGCTGTTTTTT.

This clone has a handful of counts. The chain recombines TRBV29-1 with TRBJ1-2, with TRBD1 matching 7 bases. Germline trimming cut 1 base from V and 6 bases from J; bases unmatched to any gene: 8. This CDR3 is built from 14 residues. Germline V gene data show CDR1 as SQVTM and CDR2 as ANQGSEA. The CDR3: CSVEVNTGVHGYTF. CDR3 DNA sequence: TGCAGCGTTGAAGTCAATACAGGGGTTCATGGCTACACCTTC.

The chain carries TRBV19 and TRBJ1-2, with a tentative D call TRBD1 (6 bases). The ends were cut back, 10 bases at V and 5 bases at J, with 11 bases in the middle. The germline gives CDR1 LNHDA, CDR2 SQIVND (reference sequence). The CDR3 contains 11 residues. In nucleotides, the CDR3 is TGTGCCACTCGGACAGTTTATGGCTACACCTTC. Encoded protein: CATRTVYGYTF.

The chain recombines TRBV7-9 with TRBJ1-1, with 10 bases fitting TRBD1. The CDR3 loop spans 15 amino acids. Germline CDR1 reads SEHNR; CDR2 reads FQNEAQ (reference sequence). V trimming: 3 bases; J trimming: 4 bases; junction bases outside the gene matches: 5. CDR3 coding DNA: TGTGCCAGCAGCTTCCGGGACAGGGGTGCCACTGAAGCTTTCTTT. Protein product: CASSFRDRGATEAFF.

The chain recombines TRBV5-4 with TRBJ2-5; 7 bases agree with TRBD2. The J segment lost 5 bases and the V segment lost 4 bases, leaving 11 bases of the junction unmatched. CDR3 length: 15 amino acids. CDR1 and CDR2 from the germline V gene are SGHNT and YYREEE (reference sequence). CDR3 region: CASSPTSGIWETQYF. The CDR3 nucleotides are TGTGCCAGCAGCCCGACGAGCGGGATCTGGGAGACCCAGTACTTC.

V and J are TRBV5-1 and TRBJ1-3, with D tentatively TRBD1 (5 bases). CDR3 size: 16 residues. The germline V gene encodes CDR1 SGHRS and CDR2 YFSETQ. V gave up 0 bases and J gave up 0 bases, with 10 bases separating them. The CDR3 coding sequence is TGCGCCAGCAGCTTGGGACAGCTGCACTCTGGAAACACCATATATTTT. This encodes CASSLGQLHSGNTIYF.

V and J are TRBV9 and TRBJ2-7; 8 bases are shared with TRBD2. Germline lookup yields CDR1 SGDLS and CDR2 YYNGEE. This CDR3 region has 15 residues. Trimming cost V 4 bases and J 2 bases; bases outside gene matches: 8. For the CDR3, the DNA is TGTGCCAGCAGCCCGAGCGTAGCGGGACCCTACGAGCAGTACTTC. Translation: CASSPSVAGPYEQYF.

Comments on this clone: Germline and junction disagree at one end, which may indicate a read error. The chain carries TRBV29-1 and TRBJ1-2; 7 positions match TRBD1. The CDR3 totals 12 residues. The germline V gene has CDR1 SQVTM and CDR2 ANQGSEA. DNA for the CDR3: TGCAGCGTTCAAGAGGGGGCGGATGGCTACACCTTC. It translates to CSVQEGADGYTF.

The gene calls are TRBV18 and TRBJ2-2; 12 nucleotides agree with TRBD2. Losses at the gene ends were 2 bases for V and 1 base for J; bases not matched to a gene: 5. Germline lookup yields CDR1 KGHSH and CDR2 LQKENI. CDR3 length: 18 residues. CDR3 coding DNA: TGTGCCAGCTCACCAGAGCTAGCGGGAGGGATGAACACCGGGGAGCTGTTTTTT. Encoded protein: CASSPELAGGMNTGELFF.

The V call is TRBV5-1, the J call TRBJ1-1; 9 bases align to TRBD1. The CDR3 length is 13 residues. The V and J ends lost 6 bases and 3 bases, in that order; junction bases with no gene match: 3. Per germline, CDR1 SGHRS and CDR2 YFSETQ. CDR3 sequence reads: CASKGQGDTEAFF. CDR3 coding DNA: TGCGCCAGCAAGGGACAGGGCGACACTGAAGCTTTCTTT.

This chain links TRBV7-9 with TRBJ1-1; no clear D gene. V lost 4 bases, J lost 2 bases, and 17 bases lay in between. From germline, CDR1 is SEHNR and CDR2 FQNEAQ (reference sequence). This CDR3 contains 16 residues. CDR3 coding DNA: TGTGCCAGCAGCTCCTTAGGCGCGGCAGCCAACACTGAAGCTTTCTTT. It translates to CASSSLGAAANTEAFF.

This clone has just a few counts. V gene TRBV5-6 combines with J gene TRBJ1-2; D call uncertain. Germline CDR1 reads SGHDT; CDR2 reads YYEEEE. Trimming removed 0 bases from V and 4 bases from J, with 13 bases in between. The CDR3 is 15 amino acids. Here the CDR3 DNA reads TGTGCCAGCAGCTTGGGTTGGGAAACTAGCTATGGCTACACCTTC. Translating it yields CASSLGWETSYGYTF.

The chain carries TRBV5-5 and TRBJ2-5; no clear D. Germline CDR1 and CDR2: SGHKS and YYEKEE (reference sequence). Trimming removed 3 bases at V and 5 bases at J, with 14 bases between. The CDR3 runs 14 residues. The CDR3 sequence: CASSSPGVGETQYF. CDR3 nucleotide sequence: TGTGCCAGCAGCTCCCCGGGTGTAGGTGAGACCCAGTACTTC.

CDR3 sequence reads: CASSFKAGLAGTNTGELFF. The CDR3 DNA is TGTGCCAGCAGCTTTAAGGCGGGACTAGCGGGGACGAACACCGGGGAGCTGTTTTTT. The chain employs TRBV7-9 and TRBJ2-2, with 13 bases identical to TRBD2. The CDR3 length is 19 residues. Germline-derived CDR1 and CDR2 are SEHNR and FQNEAQ (reference sequence). With V trimmed by 3 bases and J by 0 bases, 7 bases remained unmatched.